The 18 T cell receptor beta chains listed next were all sequenced from one sample in a study of cytomegalovirus exposure and HLA in healthy donors. PCR amplification relied on 60 Vbeta primers (plus 13 Jbeta primers). Using immunoSEQ multiplex PCR, the repertoire was profiled, and TCRdb retains in-frame clones only, with some absent. The repertoire holds some 99,000 clones, with roughly 80% as singletons. Sequences were obtained from PBMCs. These receptors all stem from a woman aged 50 to 65 in good health and CMV-seropositive.

This clone was detected a few times. This chain joins TRBV5-4 and TRBJ2-5; tentative D call: TRBD1 (5 bases). Looked up from germline, CDR1 is SGHNT and CDR2 is YYREEE (reference sequence). The CDR3 is 15 amino acids. Between the trimmed V and J ends, which lost 2 bases and 0 bases, there was a span of 11 bases. DNA of the CDR3: TGTGCCAGCAGCTTAGGCCAGGGCTACCAAGAGACCCAGTACTTC. As protein: CASSLGQGYQETQYF.

The J gene is TRBJ2-1, the V gene TRBV6-5; weak D call: TRBD2 (5 bases). In germline, CDR1 is MNHEY, CDR2 SVGAGI. This CDR3 spans 15 amino acids. Trimming cost V 0 bases and J 6 bases, with 12 bases left between them. CDR3: CASSYSSGRSNEQFF. For the CDR3, the DNA is TGTGCCAGCAGTTACTCCAGCGGCAGGAGCAATGAGCAGTTCTTC.

The sample holds one count of this clone. The J gene is TRBJ2-7, the V gene TRBV19; 7 nucleotides match TRBD1. Trimming at V came to 3 bases and at J to 6 bases, leaving 5 bases not matched to a gene. Germline values: CDR1 LNHDA, CDR2 SQIVND (reference sequence). The CDR3 runs to 13 residues. The chain's CDR3 is CASSIDRAGEQYF. CDR3 DNA: TGTGCCAGTAGTATCGACAGGGCGGGCGAGCAGTACTTC.

The CDR3 DNA reads TGTGCCAGCAGCCCTCAGACAGGTCCTAACACTGAAGCTTTCTTT. Translation: CASSPQTGPNTEAFF. V and J are TRBV5-5 and TRBJ1-1; tentative D call: TRBD1 (6 bases). This CDR3 has 15 amino acids. V lost 4 bases and J 2 bases, leaving 15 bases between the germline ends. The germline V gene encodes CDR1 SGHKS and CDR2 YYEKEE (reference sequence).

The V and J genes are TRBV2 and TRBJ2-7, with 12 bases lining up with TRBD2. The V and J ends lost 5 bases and 6 bases, in that order; junction bases with no gene match: 8. The CDR3 totals 15 residues. Per germline, CDR1 SNHLY and CDR2 FYNNEI. The CDR3 DNA sequence: TGTGCCAGCAGTTACGGACTAGCGGGATCTTTCGAGCAGTACTTC. It yields the protein CASSYGLAGSFEQYF.

V usage is TRBV18 and J usage is TRBJ2-4, with D unclear. The CDR3 consists of 15 residues. The germline CDR1 and CDR2 sequences are KGHSH and LQKENI. V lost 3 bases, J lost 0 bases, and 9 bases lay in between. For the CDR3, the DNA is TGTGCCAGCTCACCTCTGTCACTAGCCAAAAACATTCAGTACTTC. It specifies CASSPLSLAKNIQYF.

In this sample, this clone turned up a few times. No DNA is shown, since the ends of the CDR3 on it are uncertain; the CDR3 is the one TCRdb lists. V is TRBV2 and J is TRBJ2-6; whether TRBD2, the table's D call, matches the DNA was not checked. Germline values: CDR1 SNHLY, CDR2 FYNNEI. The CDR3 spans 14 amino acids, including both terminal residues. This chain's CDR3 is CASSSSSGANVLTF.

CDR3 bases: TGCGCCAGCAGCCAAGACACAGGGGGGTACTCCTACGAGCAGTACTTC. Translated, it gives CASSQDTGGYSYEQYF. This chain joins TRBV4-1 and TRBJ2-5, with TRBD1 identical over 8 bases. The DNA end favors TRBJ2-7, so the J call may be wrong. Germline values: CDR1 MGHRA, CDR2 YSYEKL. The CDR3 totals 16 residues.

The V gene is TRBV12-5, the J gene TRBJ2-3; 7 bases match TRBD2. Germline V gene lookup returns CDR1 LGHNT and CDR2 FRNRAP. The ends lost 4 bases at V and 0 bases at J; junction bases unmatched: 7. CDR3 length: 16 amino acids. CDR3: CASGSGGTSSTDTQYF. The CDR3 coding sequence is TGTGCTAGTGGTTCGGGGGGTACTTCTAGCACAGATACGCAGTATTTT. The full variable domain, with the rest looked up from reference TRBV12-5 and TRBJ2-3, is DARVTQTPRHKVTEMGQEVTMRCQPILGHNTVFWYRQTMMQGLELLAYFRNRAPLDDSGMPKDRFSAEMPDATLATLKIQPSEPRDSAVYFCASGSGGTSSTDTQYFGPGTRLTVL.

The genes are TRBV5-1 and TRBJ2-5, with TRBD1 matching 7 bases. The ends lost 2 bases at V and 9 bases at J; junction bases unmatched: 16. From germline, CDR1 is SGHRS and CDR2 YFSETQ. This CDR3 has 16 amino acids. CDR3 in amino acids: CASSLLQGKRGKAQYF. The CDR3 coding sequence is TGCGCCAGCAGCTTACTACAGGGGAAAAGAGGGAAGGCCCAGTACTTC.

This clone showed up just a few times. This chain uses TRBV5-4 with TRBJ2-7, with D possibly matching TRBD2 (6 bases). V lost 3 bases and J lost 0, with 13 bases in between. CDR1 SGHNT and CDR2 YYREEE come from the germline V gene (reference sequence). The CDR3 loop spans 15 amino acids. In DNA, the CDR3 is TGTGCCAGCAGCTCCTCGGGCGGGGTCTCCTACGAGCAGTACTTC. This sequence encodes CASSSSGGVSYEQYF.

This clone was seen only once. This rearrangement joins TRBV11-2 to TRBJ2-7, with a possible D match to TRBD2 (5 bases). CDR3 length: 14 amino acids. V lost 5 bases to trimming and J lost 3 bases, with 14 bases between them. The germline V gene encodes CDR1 SGHAT and CDR2 FQNNGV. The CDR3 sequence: CASSPVVGDYEQYF. Written as DNA, the CDR3 is TGTGCCAGCAGCCCCGTTGTCGGGGACTACGAGCAGTACTTC.

V gene TRBV5-4 combines with J gene TRBJ1-2, with a weak D call TRBD1 (5 bases). The CDR3 totals 14 residues. Germline CDR1 and CDR2: SGHNT and YYREEE (reference sequence). V was pared by 0 bases and J by 8 bases, with 14 bases between. The CDR3 DNA follows: TGTGCCAGCAGCTTGGGTCGGGGGGTTTACGGCTACACCTTC. Translation: CASSLGRGVYGYTF. The variable domain in full, with the rest retrieved from reference TRBV5-4 and TRBJ1-2, is ETGVTQSPTHLIKTRGQQVTLRCSSQSGHNTVSWYQQALGQGPQFIFQYYREEENGRGNFPPRFSGLQFPNYSSELNVNALELDDSALYLCASSLGRGVYGYTFGSGTRLTVV.

This clone occurred a few times. The chain employs TRBV7-3 and TRBJ2-2; 10 bases are shared with TRBD2. There are 16 residues in the CDR3. The V gene end was trimmed by 1 base and the J gene end by 5 bases; junction bases not matched to a gene: 4. CDR1 is SGHTA, CDR2 FQGTGA, per germline. CDR3 sequence: CASSLRPSGGTGELFF. In DNA, the CDR3 is TGTGCCAGCAGCTTAAGGCCTAGCGGGGGAACCGGGGAGCTGTTTTTT.

The chain employs TRBV7-2 and TRBJ2-1, with 8 bases lining up with TRBD1. Germline CDR1 and CDR2: SGHTA and FQGNSA. The V segment lost 5 bases and the J segment 4 bases; nucleotides outside the gene matches: 7. The CDR3 is 15 residues long. The CDR3 spells CASSPDRGGYNEQFF. The CDR3 DNA follows: TGTGCCAGCAGCCCAGACAGGGGTGGGTACAATGAGCAGTTCTTC.

The J gene is TRBJ2-2, the V gene TRBV6-1; a possible D gene is TRBD1 (6 bases). Trimming cost V 1 base and J 7 bases, with 13 bases left between them. CDR1 and CDR2 from the germline V gene are MNHNS and SASEGT. The CDR3 is 15 residues long. The CDR3 reads CASSEGWGRGGELFF. CDR3 in DNA: TGTGCCAGCAGTGAAGGGTGGGGGCGCGGCGGGGAGCTGTTTTTT.

This chain uses TRBV18 with TRBJ2-7; weak D call: TRBD2 (5 bases). Deletions cut 2 bases from V and 6 bases from J, with 8 bases between. The CDR3 covers 12 residues. Germline CDR1 KGHSH, CDR2 LQKENI. The CDR3 here is CASSPGETEQYF. The CDR3 DNA sequence: TGTGCCAGCTCACCAGGGGAGACCGAGCAGTACTTC.

This sequence joins TRBV18 and TRBJ2-3; 14 bases match TRBD2. The CDR3 contains 15 residues. V lost 6 bases and J lost 5; bases outside the gene matches: 4. Germline assignment: CDR1 KGHSH and CDR2 LQKENI. CDR3 coding DNA: TGTGCCAGCTCTGATGGGACTAGCGGGAGAGATACGCAGTATTTT. Protein: CASSDGTSGRDTQYF.